These 15 T cell receptor beta chains share one sample of origin, sequenced in a study of vaccination and CD4 T cells after COVID-19. Sequence data for DNA of cultured CD4+ T cells were generated by the Oncomine TCR Beta short-read assay. In TCRdb, the PCR reads were re-called with MiXCR into one record per CDR3 protein. The profile covers 9,500 to 15,000 distinct CDR3 sequences, with roughly half appearing a single time and 17% taken by the ten largest. The treatment here: approximately nine-day PBMC culture with coronavirus spike peptide pools or control peptides (ViraFEST assay). These receptors are not linked to any known antigen. Sequenced here: cultured CD4+ T cells from blood, sampled after SARS-CoV-2 vaccination. The receptors shown here come from a human donor with COVID-19.

This chain links TRBV6-2 or TRBV6-3 with TRBJ1-1, with TRBD1 as a possible D gene (6 bases). Germline V gene lookup returns CDR1 MNHEY and CDR2 SVGEGT. Deletions cut 6 bases from V and 4 bases from J, with 18 bases between. This CDR3 spans 15 amino acids. CDR3 sequence reads: CASRWGRGRRTEAFF. The CDR3 bases are TGTGCCAGCAGGTGGGGCAGGGGACGCCGCACTGAAGCTTTCTTT.

This chain joins TRBV6-2 or TRBV6-3 and TRBJ2-6; D not resolved. This CDR3 has 15 amino acids. CDR1 is MNHEY, CDR2 SVGEGT, per germline. V was shortened by 3 bases and J by 0 bases, with 6 bases between the two germline ends. The CDR3 sequence: CASSYSDSGANVLTF. CDR3 in DNA: TGTGCCAGCAGTTATTCCGACTCTGGGGCCAACGTCCTGACTTTC.

This rearrangement joins TRBV20-1 to TRBJ2-7; 9 bases fit TRBD1. With 1 base clipped from V and 2 bases from J, the junction kept 6 bases outside the gene matches. This CDR3 comprises 15 residues. The V gene's germline CDR1 is DFQATT and CDR2 SNEGSKA (reference sequence). Written as DNA, the CDR3 is TGCAGTGCTAGAGCGTTCCGGGACAGGGCCTACGAGCAGTACTTC. It codes for CSARAFRDRAYEQYF.

V usage is TRBV6-1 and J usage is TRBJ1-2; D might be TRBD1 (6 bases). The germline V gene has CDR1 MNHNS and CDR2 SASEGT. Trimming removed 6 bases at V and 4 bases at J, with 12 bases between. This CDR3 spans 13 amino acids. CDR3: CASRKDRLYGYTF. The CDR3 DNA is TGTGCCAGCAGAAAGGACAGACTCTATGGCTACACCTTC.

This rearrangement joins TRBV2 to TRBJ2-1; maybe TRBD1 (5 bases). V lost 7 bases and J 2 bases, leaving 21 bases between the germline ends. Germline V CDR1 and CDR2: SNHLY, FYNNEI. The CDR3 has 17 amino acids. CDR3 in amino acids: CASKSSRAPLTYNEQFF. The CDR3 DNA is TGTGCCAGCAAATCGTCCAGGGCGCCATTGACCTACAATGAGCAGTTCTTC.

This sequence joins TRBV6-1 and TRBJ2-5; D possibly corresponds to TRBD1 (5 bases). V was clipped by 7 bases and J by 5 bases, with 11 bases between them. This CDR3 comprises 12 residues. The germline V gene has CDR1 MNHNS and CDR2 SASEGT. CDR3 sequence: CASIGQGETQYF. In nucleotides, the CDR3 is TGTGCCAGCATCGGGCAGGGCGAGACCCAGTACTTC.

The chain carries TRBV18 and TRBJ1-1, with TRBD1 matching 7 bases. After removal of 3 bases from V and 5 bases from J, the junction contained 9 bases not matched to a gene. The germline V gene has CDR1 KGHSH and CDR2 LQKENI. The CDR3 contains 15 residues. DNA of the CDR3: TGTGCCAGCTCACCCCGACAGGGAGAAGGGACTGAAGCTTTCTTT. This encodes CASSPRQGEGTEAFF. The full variable domain, in which reference TRBV18 and TRBJ1-1 provide the parts outside the CDR3, is NAGVMQNPRHLVRRRGQEARLRCSPMKGHSHVYWYRQLPEEGLKFMVYLQKENIIDESGMPKERFSAEFPKEGPSILRIQQVVRGDSAAYFCASSPRQGEGTEAFFGQGTRLTVV.

This clonotype has only one observation. The chain's CDR3 is CASSLNPNEKLFF. CDR3 DNA: TGTGCCAGCAGCTTAAACCCTAATGAAAAACTGTTTTTT. This chain joins TRBV7-6 and TRBJ1-4; D gene unclear. Deletions cut 2 bases from V and 3 bases from J, with 4 bases between. Germline V gene data show CDR1 as SGHVS and CDR2 as FNYEAQ. The CDR3 contains 13 residues.

In its sample, this clonotype was seen once. The rearrangement joins TRBV7-9 to TRBJ1-5; D is uncertain. The CDR3 extends over 13 amino acids. Deletions cut 5 bases from V and 3 bases from J, with 8 bases between. CDR1 is SEHNR, CDR2 FQNEAQ, per germline (reference sequence). In DNA form, the CDR3 reads TGTGCCAGCAGCGGCCGGGACAATCAGCCCCAGCATTTT. This sequence encodes CASSGRDNQPQHF.

This clonotype has just a few counts. The chain couples TRBV24-1 to TRBJ2-5; D is unclear. The CDR3 loop spans 11 amino acids. Trimming removed 6 bases from V and 5 bases from J, with 6 bases in between. Germline V lookup: CDR1 KGHDR, CDR2 SFDVKD. DNA of the CDR3: TGTGCCACCAGTTCTGGGGAGACCCAGTACTTC. Encoded protein: CATSSGETQYF.

This chain's CDR3 is CASSAGTWLTDTQYF. The DNA for the CDR3 is TGTGCCAGCAGCGCCGGGACTTGGCTCACAGATACGCAGTATTTT. This chain connects TRBV27 to TRBJ2-3; possible D gene TRBD2, 6 bases. Germline-derived CDR1 and CDR2 are MNHEY and SMNVEV (reference sequence). The CDR3 sequence is 15 residues long. The V gene lost 6 bases and the J gene lost 2 bases, with 15 bases spanning the gap.

The chain uses TRBV27 and TRBJ1-2, with no clear D. The CDR3 loop spans 15 amino acids. The V gene's germline CDR1 is MNHEY and CDR2 SMNVEV (reference sequence). V lost 4 bases to trimming and J lost 6 bases, with 18 bases between them. For the CDR3, the DNA is TGTGCCAGCAGTTCCCATCCCCTCGTGGGTCATGGCTACACCTTC. This gives the protein CASSSHPLVGHGYTF.

The chain is built from TRBV7-2 and TRBJ2-3; 9 nucleotides match TRBD2. V was clipped by 2 bases and J by 0 bases; unmatched bases: 0. The CDR3 sequence is 15 residues long. In germline, CDR1 is SGHTA, CDR2 FQGNSA. CDR3: CASSLLAGSTDTQYF. The CDR3, as DNA: TGTGCCAGCAGCTTACTAGCGGGGAGCACAGATACGCAGTATTTT.

The J gene is TRBJ2-7, the V gene TRBV28; 7 nucleotides align to TRBD2. CDR3 length equals 15 residues. Germline V gene lookup returns CDR1 MDHEN and CDR2 SYDVKM. V shed 7 bases and J 2 bases; nucleotides not matched to a gene: 11. The chain's CDR3 is CASTTWGGGTYEQYF. In DNA, the CDR3 is TGTGCCAGCACTACTTGGGGGGGTGGGACCTACGAGCAGTACTTC.

The chain couples TRBV20-1 to TRBJ2-7; no clear D gene. CDR3 size: 15 residues. The germline V gene has CDR1 DFQATT and CDR2 SNEGSKA (reference sequence). Trimming took 3 bases from V and 7 from J, leaving 22 bases between them. The CDR3 bases are TGCAGTGCTAGGACCCCGGGTTCGAGCGTGTGGGAGCAGTACTTC. Protein product: CSARTPGSSVWEQYF.